The text below deals with one T cell receptor beta chain. The source of the sample is a study of blood T cell repertoires in COVID-19. The V gene's germline CDR1 is MNHEY and CDR2 SVGAGI. CDR3 size: 15 residues. V was trimmed by 2 bases and J by 5 bases, leaving 15 bases between them. Repertoires were generated with immunoSEQ multiplex PCR, while TCRdb's copy carries only in-frame clones and drops some. The table lists about 380,000 clones, roughly 87% of them singletons. The cohort comprised adults aged about 18 to 100 years residing in around 25 US areas. Categorization into cohorts depended on clinical history that participants reported. Cohort 3 donors counted as recovered after two negative PCRs, clearance, or resolved symptoms.

This TCR was recovered from a woman under 40 who had recovered from COVID-19. Sequenced: PBMCs or T cells enriched from blood (not recorded which). The chain uses TRBV6-5 and TRBJ1-1; no reliable D call. The CDR3 region has the DNA TGTGCCAGCAGTTACCCTGGGGAGGGTGGAACTGAAGCTTTCTTT. This sequence encodes CASSYPGEGGTEAFF.